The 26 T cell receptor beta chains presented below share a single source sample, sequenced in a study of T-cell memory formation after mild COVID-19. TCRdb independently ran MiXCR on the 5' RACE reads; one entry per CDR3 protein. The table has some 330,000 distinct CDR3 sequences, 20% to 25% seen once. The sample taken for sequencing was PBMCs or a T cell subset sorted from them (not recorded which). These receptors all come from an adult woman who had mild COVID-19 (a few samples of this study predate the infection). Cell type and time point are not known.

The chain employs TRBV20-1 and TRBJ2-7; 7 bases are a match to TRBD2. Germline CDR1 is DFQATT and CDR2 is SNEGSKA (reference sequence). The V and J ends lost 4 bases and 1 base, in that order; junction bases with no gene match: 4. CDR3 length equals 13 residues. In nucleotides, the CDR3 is TGCAGTGCTATAGGGACTAATTCCTACGAGCAGTACTTC. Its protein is CSAIGTNSYEQYF.

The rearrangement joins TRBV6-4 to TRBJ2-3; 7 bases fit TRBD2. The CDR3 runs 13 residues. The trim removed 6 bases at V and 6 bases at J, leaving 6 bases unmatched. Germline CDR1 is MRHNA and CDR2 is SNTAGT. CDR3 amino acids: CASRPRGGDTQYF. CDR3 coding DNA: TGTGCCAGCAGGCCTCGCGGGGGTGATACGCAGTATTTT.

The CDR3 sequence is CATSGSVPGQPQHF. The CDR3 DNA reads TGTGCCACCAGTGGCTCCGTCCCTGGGCAGCCCCAGCATTTT. The chain employs TRBV24-1 and TRBJ1-5; D is unclear. There are 14 residues in the CDR3. V lost 5 bases to trimming and J lost 7 bases, with 14 bases between them. From germline, CDR1 is KGHDR and CDR2 SFDVKD.

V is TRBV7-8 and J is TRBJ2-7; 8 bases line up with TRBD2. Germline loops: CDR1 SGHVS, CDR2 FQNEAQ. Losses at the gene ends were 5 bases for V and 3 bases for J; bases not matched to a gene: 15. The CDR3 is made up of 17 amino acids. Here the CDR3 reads CASSLKGGRTQRYEQYF. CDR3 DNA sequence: TGTGCCAGCAGCCTGAAGGGCGGGAGGACTCAGCGCTACGAGCAGTACTTC.

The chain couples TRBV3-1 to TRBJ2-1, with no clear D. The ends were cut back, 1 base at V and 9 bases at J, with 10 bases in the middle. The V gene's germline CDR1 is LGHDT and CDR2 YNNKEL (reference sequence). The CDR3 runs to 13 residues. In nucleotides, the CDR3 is TGTGCCAGCAGCCAAGCTCCGCTCGGTGAGCAGTTCTTC. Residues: CASSQAPLGEQFF.

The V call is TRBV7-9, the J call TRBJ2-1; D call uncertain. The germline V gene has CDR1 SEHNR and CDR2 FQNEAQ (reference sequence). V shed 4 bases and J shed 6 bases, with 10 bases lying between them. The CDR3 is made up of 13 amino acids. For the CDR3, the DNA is TGTGCCAGCAGCTCCGCGAGAGCCAATGAGCAGTTCTTC. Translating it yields CASSSARANEQFF.

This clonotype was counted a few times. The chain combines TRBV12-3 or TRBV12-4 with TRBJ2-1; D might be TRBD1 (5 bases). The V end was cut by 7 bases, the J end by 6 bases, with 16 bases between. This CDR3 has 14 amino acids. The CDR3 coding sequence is TGTGCCAGCACCCTACAGGTGGGTTCCAATGAGCAGTTCTTC. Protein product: CASTLQVGSNEQFF.

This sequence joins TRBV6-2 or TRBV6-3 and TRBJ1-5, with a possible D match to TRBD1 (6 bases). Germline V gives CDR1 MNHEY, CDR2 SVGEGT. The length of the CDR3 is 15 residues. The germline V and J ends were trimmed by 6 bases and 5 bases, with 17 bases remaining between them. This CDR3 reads CASSKAQGRYQPQHF. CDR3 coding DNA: TGTGCCAGCAGCAAAGCACAGGGACGCTATCAGCCCCAGCATTTT.

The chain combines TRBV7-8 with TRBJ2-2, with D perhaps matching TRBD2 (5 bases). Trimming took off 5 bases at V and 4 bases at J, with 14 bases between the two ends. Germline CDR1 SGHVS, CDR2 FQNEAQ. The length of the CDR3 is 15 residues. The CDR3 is CASSPRAEGTGELFF. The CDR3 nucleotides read TGTGCCAGCAGCCCCCGGGCCGAGGGCACCGGGGAGCTGTTTTTT.

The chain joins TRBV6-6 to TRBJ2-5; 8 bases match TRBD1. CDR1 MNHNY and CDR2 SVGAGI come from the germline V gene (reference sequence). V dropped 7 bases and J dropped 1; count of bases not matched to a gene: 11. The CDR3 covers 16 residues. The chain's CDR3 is CASTVWNRGSQETQYF. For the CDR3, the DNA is TGTGCCAGCACCGTATGGAACAGGGGGAGCCAAGAGACCCAGTACTTC.

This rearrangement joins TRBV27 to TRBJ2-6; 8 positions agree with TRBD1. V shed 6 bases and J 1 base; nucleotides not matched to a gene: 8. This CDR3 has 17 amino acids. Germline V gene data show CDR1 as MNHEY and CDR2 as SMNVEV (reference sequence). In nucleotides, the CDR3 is TGTGCCAGCAGCTGGACAGGGAGGTTATCTGGGGCCAACGTCCTGACTTTC. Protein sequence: CASSWTGRLSGANVLTF.

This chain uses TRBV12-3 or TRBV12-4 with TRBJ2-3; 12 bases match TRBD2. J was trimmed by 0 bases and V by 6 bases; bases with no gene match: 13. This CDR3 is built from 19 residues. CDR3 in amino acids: CASSATSGGTYTSTDTQYF. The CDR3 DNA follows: TGTGCCAGCAGCGCTACTAGCGGGGGGACCTACACTAGCACAGATACGCAGTATTTT.

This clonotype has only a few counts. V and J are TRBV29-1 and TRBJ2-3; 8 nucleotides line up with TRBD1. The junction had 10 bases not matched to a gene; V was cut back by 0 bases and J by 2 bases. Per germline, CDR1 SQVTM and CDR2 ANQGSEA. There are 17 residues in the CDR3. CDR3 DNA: TGCAGCGTTGAAGATCGAAGACAGGGGTCACCCACAGATACGCAGTATTTT. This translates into CSVEDRRQGSPTDTQYF.

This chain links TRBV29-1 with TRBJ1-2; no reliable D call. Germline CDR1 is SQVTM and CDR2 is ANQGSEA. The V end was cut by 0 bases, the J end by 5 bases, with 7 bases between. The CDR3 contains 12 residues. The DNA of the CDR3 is TGCAGCGTTGAAGATCGGAGATATGGCTACACCTTC. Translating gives CSVEDRRYGYTF. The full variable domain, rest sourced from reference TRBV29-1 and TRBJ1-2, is SAVISQKPSRDICQRGTSLTIQCQVDSQVTMMFWYRQQPGQSLTLIATANQGSEATYESGFVIDKFPISRPNLTFSTLTVSNMSPEDSSIYLCSVEDRRYGYTFGSGTRLTVV.

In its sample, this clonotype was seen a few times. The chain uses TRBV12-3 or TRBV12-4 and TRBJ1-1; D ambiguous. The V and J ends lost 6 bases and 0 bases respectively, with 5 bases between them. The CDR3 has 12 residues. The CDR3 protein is CASRTVNTEAFF. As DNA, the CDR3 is TGTGCCAGCAGGACGGTGAACACTGAAGCTTTCTTT.

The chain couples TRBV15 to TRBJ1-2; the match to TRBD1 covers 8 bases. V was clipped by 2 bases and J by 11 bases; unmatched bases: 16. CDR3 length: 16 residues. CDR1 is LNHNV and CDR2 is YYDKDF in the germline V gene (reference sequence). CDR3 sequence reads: CATSRNRAQGDGSYTF. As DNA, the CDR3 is TGTGCCACCAGCAGAAACCGGGCACAGGGGGACGGTTCATACACCTTC.

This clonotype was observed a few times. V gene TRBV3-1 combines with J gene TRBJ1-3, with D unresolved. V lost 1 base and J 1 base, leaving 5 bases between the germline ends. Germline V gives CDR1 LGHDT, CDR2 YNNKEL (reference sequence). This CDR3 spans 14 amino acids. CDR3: CASSQGVSGNTIYF. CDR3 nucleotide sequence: TGTGCCAGCAGCCAAGGGGTTTCTGGAAACACCATATATTTT.

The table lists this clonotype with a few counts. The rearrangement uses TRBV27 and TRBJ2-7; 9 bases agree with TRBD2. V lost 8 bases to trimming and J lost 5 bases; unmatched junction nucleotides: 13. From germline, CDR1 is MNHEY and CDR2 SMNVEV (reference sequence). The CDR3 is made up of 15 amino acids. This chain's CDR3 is CASGPISGRAHEQYF. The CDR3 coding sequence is TGTGCCAGCGGACCTATTAGCGGGAGAGCTCACGAGCAGTACTTC.

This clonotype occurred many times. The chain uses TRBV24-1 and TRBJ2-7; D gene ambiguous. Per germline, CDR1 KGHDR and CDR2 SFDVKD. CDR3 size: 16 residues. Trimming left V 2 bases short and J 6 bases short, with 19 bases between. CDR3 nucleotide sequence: TGTGCCACCAGTGATTCCTCGGGTGGAAACCCTCTCGAGCAGTACTTC. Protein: CATSDSSGGNPLEQYF.

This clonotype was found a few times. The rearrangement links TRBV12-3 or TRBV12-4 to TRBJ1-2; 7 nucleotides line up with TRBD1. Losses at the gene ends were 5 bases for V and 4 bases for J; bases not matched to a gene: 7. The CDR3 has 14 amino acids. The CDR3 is CASSAEDRSYGYTF. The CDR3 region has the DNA TGTGCCAGCAGTGCAGAGGACAGGTCCTATGGCTACACCTTC.

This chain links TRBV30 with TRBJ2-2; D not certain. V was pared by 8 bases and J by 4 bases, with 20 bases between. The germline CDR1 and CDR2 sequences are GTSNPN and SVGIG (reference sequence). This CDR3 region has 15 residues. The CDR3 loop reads CAGDARNTITGELFF. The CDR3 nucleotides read TGTGCCGGGGATGCAAGAAACACAATCACCGGGGAGCTGTTTTTT.

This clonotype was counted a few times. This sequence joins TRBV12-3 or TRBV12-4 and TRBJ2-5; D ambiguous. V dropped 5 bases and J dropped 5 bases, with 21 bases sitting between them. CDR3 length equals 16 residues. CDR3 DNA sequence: TGTGCCAGCAGTAATCGCTTAGGCTCTCTCGTGGAGACCCAGTACTTC. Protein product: CASSNRLGSLVETQYF.

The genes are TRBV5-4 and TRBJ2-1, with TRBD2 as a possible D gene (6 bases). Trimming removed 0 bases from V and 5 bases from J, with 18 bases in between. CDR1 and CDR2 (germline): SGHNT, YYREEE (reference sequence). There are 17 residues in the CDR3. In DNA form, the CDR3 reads TGTGCCAGCAGCTTGGGAACGGCGGGACTGCCCGACAATGAGCAGTTCTTC. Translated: CASSLGTAGLPDNEQFF.

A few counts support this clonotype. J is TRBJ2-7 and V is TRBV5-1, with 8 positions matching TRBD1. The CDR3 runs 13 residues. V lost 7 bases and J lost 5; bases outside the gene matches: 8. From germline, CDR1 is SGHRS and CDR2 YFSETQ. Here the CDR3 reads CASGDRPGDEQYF. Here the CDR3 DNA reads TGCGCCAGCGGGGACAGGCCAGGGGACGAGCAGTACTTC.

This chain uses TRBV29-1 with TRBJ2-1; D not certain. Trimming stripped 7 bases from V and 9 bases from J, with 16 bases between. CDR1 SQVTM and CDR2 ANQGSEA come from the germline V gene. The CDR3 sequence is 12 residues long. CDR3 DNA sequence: TGCAGCGCCACGCAGACGCTTGGTGAGCAGTTCTTC. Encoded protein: CSATQTLGEQFF.

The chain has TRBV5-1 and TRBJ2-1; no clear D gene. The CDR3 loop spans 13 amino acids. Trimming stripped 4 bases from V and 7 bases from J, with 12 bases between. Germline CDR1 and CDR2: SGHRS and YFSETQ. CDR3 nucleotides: TGCGCCAGCAGCCACCCTACCGCGAATGAGCAGTTCTTC. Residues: CASSHPTANEQFF.